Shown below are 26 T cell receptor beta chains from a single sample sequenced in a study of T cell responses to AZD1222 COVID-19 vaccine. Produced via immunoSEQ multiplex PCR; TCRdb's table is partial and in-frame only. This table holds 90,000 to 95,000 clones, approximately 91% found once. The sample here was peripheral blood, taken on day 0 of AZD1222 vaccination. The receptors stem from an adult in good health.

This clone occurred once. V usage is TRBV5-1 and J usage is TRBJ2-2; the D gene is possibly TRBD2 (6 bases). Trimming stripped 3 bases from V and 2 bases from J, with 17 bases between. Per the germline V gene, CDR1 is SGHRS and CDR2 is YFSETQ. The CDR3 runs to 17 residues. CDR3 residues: CASSSSKTGVNTGELFF. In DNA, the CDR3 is TGCGCCAGCAGCTCGAGTAAAACGGGGGTCAACACCGGGGAGCTGTTTTTT.

The CDR3 loop is CASSQTGASDTQYF. In DNA, the CDR3 is TGTGCCAGCAGTCAAACGGGGGCCTCGGATACGCAGTATTTT. This chain connects TRBV4-2 to TRBJ2-3, with D perhaps given as TRBD1 or TRBD2 (6 bases each). This CDR3 has 14 amino acids. V lost 6 bases and J 6 bases, leaving 16 bases between the germline ends. CDR1 and CDR2 from the germline V gene are LGHNA and YNFKEQ.

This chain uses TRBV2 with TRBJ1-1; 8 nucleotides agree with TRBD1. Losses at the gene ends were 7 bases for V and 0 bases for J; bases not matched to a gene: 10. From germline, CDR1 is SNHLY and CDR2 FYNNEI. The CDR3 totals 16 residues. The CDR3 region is CASKRTGILMNTEAFF. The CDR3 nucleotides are TGTGCCAGCAAGCGGACAGGGATACTGATGAACACTGAAGCTTTCTTT.

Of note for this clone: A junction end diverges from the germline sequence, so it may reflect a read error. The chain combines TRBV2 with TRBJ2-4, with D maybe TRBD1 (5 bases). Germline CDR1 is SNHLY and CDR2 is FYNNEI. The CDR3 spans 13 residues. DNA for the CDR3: TGTGCCAGCAGTGAAGGTCATGCAGGGTCGGAAAACTTC. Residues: CASSEGHAGSENF.

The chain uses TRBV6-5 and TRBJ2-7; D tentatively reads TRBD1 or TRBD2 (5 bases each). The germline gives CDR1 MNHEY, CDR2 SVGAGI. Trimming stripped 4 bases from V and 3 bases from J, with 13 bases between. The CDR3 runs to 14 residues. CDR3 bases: TGTGCCAGCAGTTCGAGCGAGGGGTTCTACGAGCAGTACTTC. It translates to CASSSSEGFYEQYF.

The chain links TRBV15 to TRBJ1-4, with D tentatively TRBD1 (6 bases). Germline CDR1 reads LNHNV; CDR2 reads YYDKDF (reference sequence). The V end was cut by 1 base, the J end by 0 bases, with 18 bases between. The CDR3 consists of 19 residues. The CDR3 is CATSRGGLGGASTNEKLFF. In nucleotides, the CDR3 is TGTGCCACCAGCAGAGGGGGGCTGGGCGGAGCGTCAACTAATGAAAAACTGTTTTTT.

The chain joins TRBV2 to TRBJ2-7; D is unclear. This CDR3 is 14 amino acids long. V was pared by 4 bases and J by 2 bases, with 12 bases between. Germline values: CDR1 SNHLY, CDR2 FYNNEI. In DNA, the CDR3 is TGTGCCAGCAGTGTAGGGTTGGGAACCTACGAGCAGTACTTC. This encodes CASSVGLGTYEQYF.

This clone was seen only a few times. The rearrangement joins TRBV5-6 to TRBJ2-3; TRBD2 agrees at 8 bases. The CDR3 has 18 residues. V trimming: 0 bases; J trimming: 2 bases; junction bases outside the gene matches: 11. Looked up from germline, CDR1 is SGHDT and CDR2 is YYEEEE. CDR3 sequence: CASSLDAGGPWTTDTQYF. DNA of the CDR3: TGTGCCAGCAGCTTGGATGCGGGGGGCCCGTGGACCACAGATACGCAGTATTTT.

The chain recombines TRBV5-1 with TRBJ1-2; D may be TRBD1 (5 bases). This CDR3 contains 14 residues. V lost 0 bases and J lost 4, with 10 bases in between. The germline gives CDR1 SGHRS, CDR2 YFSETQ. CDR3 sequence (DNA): TGCGCCAGCAGCTTGGGTGGGACGGTCTATGGCTACACCTTC. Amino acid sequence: CASSLGGTVYGYTF.

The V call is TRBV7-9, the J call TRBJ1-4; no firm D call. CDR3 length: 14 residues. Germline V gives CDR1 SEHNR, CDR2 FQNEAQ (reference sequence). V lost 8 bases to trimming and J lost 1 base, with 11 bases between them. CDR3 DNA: TGTGCCAGCGCTATGTTTGTAACTAATGAAAAACTGTTTTTT. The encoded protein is CASAMFVTNEKLFF.

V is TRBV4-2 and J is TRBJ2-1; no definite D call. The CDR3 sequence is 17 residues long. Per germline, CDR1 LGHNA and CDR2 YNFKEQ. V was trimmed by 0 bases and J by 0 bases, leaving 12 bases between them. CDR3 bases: TGTGCCAGCAGCCAAGATTTTGGGTCCGGCTCCTACAATGAGCAGTTCTTC. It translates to CASSQDFGSGSYNEQFF.

CDR3: CASSSSRVGLVAFF. CDR3 DNA sequence: TGTGCCAGCAGTTCCTCTAGGGTGGGGTTGGTAGCTTTCTTT. The V and J genes are TRBV27 and TRBJ1-1; D unclear. V gave up 4 bases and J gave up 10 bases, with 19 bases separating them. Germline values: CDR1 MNHEY, CDR2 SMNVEV (reference sequence). The CDR3 sequence is 14 residues long.

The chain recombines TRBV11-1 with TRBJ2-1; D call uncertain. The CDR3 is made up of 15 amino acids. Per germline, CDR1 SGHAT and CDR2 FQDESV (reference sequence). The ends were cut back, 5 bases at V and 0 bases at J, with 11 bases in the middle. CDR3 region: CASSLTPASYNEQFF. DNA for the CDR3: TGTGCCAGCAGCCTTACCCCCGCCTCCTACAATGAGCAGTTCTTC.

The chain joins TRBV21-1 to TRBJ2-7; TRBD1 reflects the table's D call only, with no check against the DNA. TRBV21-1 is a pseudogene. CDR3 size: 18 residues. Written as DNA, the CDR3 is TGTGCCAGCAGCAAGGGACAGGGCGAGAAAAGATCCTCCTACGAGCAGTACTTC. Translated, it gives CASSKGQGEKRSSYEQYF.

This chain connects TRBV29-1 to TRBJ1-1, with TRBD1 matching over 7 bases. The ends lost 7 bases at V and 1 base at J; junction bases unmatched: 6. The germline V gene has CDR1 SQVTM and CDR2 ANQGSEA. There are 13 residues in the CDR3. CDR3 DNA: TGCAGCGCGGTTGGGACAGAGAACACTGAAGCTTTCTTT. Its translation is CSAVGTENTEAFF.

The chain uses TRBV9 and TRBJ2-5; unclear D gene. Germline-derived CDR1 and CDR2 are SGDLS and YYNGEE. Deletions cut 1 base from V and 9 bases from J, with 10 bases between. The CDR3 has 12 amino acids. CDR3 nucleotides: TGTGCCAGCAGCGTACCGGAGCACGCCCAGTACTTC. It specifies CASSVPEHAQYF.

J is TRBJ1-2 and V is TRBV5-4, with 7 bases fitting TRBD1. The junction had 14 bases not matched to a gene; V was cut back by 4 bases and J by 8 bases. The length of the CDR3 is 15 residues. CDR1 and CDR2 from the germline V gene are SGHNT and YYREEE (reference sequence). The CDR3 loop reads CASSEKGTVPLGYTF. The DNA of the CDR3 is TGTGCCAGCAGCGAGAAGGGGACAGTCCCTTTGGGCTACACCTTC.

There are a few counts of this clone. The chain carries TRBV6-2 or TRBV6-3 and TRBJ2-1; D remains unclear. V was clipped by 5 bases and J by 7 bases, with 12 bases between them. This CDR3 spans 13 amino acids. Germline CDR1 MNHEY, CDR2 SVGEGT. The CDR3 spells CASSPPGGNEQFF. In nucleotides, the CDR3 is TGTGCCAGCAGTCCCCCCGGTGGAAATGAGCAGTTCTTC.

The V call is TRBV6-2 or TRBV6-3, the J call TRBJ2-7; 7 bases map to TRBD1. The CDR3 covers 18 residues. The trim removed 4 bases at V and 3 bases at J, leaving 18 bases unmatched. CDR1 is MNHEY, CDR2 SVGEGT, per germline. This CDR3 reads CASSSTRSEDRSSYEQYF. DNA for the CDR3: TGTGCCAGCAGTTCCACCCGATCCGAGGACAGGAGCAGCTACGAGCAGTACTTC.

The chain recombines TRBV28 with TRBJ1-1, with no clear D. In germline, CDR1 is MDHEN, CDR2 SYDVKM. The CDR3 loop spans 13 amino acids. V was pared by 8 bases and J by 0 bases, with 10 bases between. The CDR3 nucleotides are TGTGCCAGCTCCACTTATATGAACACTGAAGCTTTCTTT. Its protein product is CASSTYMNTEAFF. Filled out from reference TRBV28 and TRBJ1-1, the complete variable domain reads DVKVTQSSRYLVKRTGEKVFLECVQDMDHENMFWYRQDPGLGLRLIYFSYDVKMKEKGDIPEGYSVSREKKERFSLILESASTNQTSMYLCASSTYMNTEAFFGQGTRLTVV.

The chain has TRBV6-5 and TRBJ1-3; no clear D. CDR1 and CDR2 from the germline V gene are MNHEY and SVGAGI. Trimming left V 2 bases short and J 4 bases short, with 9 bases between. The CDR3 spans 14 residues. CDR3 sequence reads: CASSYGRPGNTIYF. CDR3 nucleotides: TGTGCCAGCAGTTACGGCAGGCCCGGAAACACCATATATTTT.

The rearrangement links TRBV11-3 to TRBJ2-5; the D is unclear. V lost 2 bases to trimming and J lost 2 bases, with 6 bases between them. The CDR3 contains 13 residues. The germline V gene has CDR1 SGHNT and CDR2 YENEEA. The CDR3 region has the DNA TGTGCCAGCAGCTTAAATTCTCAAGAGACCCAGTACTTC. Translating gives CASSLNSQETQYF.

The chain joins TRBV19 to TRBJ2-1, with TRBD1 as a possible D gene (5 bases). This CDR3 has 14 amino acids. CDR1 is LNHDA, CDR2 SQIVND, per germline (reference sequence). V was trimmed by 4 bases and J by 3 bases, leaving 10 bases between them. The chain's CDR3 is CASSKTGHYNEQFF. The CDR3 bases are TGTGCCAGTAGTAAAACAGGCCACTACAATGAGCAGTTCTTC.

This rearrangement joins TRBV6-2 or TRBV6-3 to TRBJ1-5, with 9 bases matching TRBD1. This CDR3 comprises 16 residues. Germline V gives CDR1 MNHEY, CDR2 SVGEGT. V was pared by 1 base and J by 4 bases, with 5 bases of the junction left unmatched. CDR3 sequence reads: CASSYYWDRANQPQHF. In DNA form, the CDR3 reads TGTGCCAGCAGTTACTATTGGGACAGGGCGAATCAGCCCCAGCATTTT.

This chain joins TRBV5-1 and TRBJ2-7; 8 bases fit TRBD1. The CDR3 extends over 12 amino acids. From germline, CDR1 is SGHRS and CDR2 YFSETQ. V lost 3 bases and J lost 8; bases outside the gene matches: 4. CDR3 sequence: CASSSGQGKQYF. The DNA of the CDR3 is TGCGCCAGCAGCTCTGGACAGGGCAAGCAGTACTTC.

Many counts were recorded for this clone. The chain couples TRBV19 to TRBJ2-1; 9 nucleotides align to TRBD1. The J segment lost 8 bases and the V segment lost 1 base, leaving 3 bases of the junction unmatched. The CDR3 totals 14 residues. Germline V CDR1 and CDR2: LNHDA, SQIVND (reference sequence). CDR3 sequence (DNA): TGTGCCAGTAGTATAGCGGGACAGGGTTATGAGCAGTTCTTC. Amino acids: CASSIAGQGYEQFF.